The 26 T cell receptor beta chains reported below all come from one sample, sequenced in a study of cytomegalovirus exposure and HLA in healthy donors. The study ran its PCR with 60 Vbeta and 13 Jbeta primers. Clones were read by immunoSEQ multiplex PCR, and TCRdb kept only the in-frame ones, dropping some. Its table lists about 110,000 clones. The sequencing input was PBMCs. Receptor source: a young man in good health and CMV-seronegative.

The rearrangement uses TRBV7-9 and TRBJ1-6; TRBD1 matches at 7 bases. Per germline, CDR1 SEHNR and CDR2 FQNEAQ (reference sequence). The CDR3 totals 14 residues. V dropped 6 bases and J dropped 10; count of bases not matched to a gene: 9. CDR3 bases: TGTGCCAGCAGTGGGGGGCAGGGGGGCTCACCCCTCCACTTT. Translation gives CASSGGQGGSPLHF.

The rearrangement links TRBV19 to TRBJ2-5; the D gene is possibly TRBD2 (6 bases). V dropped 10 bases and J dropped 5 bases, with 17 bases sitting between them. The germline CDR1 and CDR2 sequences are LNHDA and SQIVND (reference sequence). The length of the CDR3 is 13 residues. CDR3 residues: CATTSSWGETQYF. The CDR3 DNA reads TGTGCCACTACTAGCTCATGGGGGGAGACCCAGTACTTC.

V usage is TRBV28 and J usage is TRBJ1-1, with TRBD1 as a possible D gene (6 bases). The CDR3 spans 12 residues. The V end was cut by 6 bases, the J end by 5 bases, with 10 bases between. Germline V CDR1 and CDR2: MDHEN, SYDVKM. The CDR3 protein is CASRQGLTEAFF. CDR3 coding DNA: TGTGCCAGCAGACAGGGTTTAACTGAAGCTTTCTTT.

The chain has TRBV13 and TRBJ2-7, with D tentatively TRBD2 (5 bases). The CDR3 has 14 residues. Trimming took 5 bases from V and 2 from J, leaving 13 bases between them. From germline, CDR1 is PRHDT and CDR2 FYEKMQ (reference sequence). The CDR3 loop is CASSLRGGAYEQYF. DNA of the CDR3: TGTGCCAGCAGCCTCCGAGGAGGAGCCTACGAGCAGTACTTC.

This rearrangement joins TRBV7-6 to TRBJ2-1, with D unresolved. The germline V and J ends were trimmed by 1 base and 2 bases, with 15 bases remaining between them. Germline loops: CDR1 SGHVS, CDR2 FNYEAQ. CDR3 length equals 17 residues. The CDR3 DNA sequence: TGTGCCAGCAGCTTAGGGTTAGCTCGAAGCGCCTACAATGAGCAGTTCTTC. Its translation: CASSLGLARSAYNEQFF. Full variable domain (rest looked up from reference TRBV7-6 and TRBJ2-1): GAGVSQSPRYKVTKRGQDVALRCDPISGHVSLYWYRQALGQGPEFLTYFNYEAQQDKSGLPNDRFSAERPEGSISTLTIQRTEQRDSAMYRCASSLGLARSAYNEQFFGPGTRLTVL.

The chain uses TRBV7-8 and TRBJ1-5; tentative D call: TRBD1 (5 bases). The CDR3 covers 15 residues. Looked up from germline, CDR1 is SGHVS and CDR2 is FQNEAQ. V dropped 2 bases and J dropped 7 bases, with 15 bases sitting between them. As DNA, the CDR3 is TGTGCCAGCAGCTTACACAGGATGCCTGGACAGCCCCAGCATTTT. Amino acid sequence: CASSLHRMPGQPQHF.

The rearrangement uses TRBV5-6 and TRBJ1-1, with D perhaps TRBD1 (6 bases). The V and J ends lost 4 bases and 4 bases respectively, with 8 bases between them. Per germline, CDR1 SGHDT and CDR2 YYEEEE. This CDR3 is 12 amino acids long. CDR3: CASSRRGTEAFF. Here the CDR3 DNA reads TGTGCCAGCAGCCGCAGGGGCACTGAAGCTTTCTTT.

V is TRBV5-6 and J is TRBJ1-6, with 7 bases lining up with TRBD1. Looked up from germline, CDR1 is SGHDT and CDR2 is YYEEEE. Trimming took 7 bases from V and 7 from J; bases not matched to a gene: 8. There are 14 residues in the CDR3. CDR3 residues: CASRIRQGNSPLHF. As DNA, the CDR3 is TGTGCCAGCCGAATCAGACAGGGAAATTCACCCCTCCACTTT.

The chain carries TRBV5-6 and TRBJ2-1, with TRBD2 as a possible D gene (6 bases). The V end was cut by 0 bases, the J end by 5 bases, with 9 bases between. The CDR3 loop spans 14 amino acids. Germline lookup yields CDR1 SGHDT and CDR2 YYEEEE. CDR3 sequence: CASSLGGDHNEQFF. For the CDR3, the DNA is TGTGCCAGCAGCTTGGGCGGGGACCACAATGAGCAGTTCTTC.

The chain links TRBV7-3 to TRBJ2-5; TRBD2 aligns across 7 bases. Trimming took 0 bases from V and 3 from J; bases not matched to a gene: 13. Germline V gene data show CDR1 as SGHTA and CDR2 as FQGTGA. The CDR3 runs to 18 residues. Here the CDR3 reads CASSLTGALGTTKETQYF. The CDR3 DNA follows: TGTGCCAGCAGCTTAACAGGGGCGTTGGGGACTACTAAAGAGACCCAGTACTTC.

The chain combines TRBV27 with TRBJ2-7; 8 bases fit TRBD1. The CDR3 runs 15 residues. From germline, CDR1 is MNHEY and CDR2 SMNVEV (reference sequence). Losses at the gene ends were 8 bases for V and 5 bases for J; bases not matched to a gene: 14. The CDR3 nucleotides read TGTGCCAGCTCCCCCTTACAGGGGGTCCCAGACGAGCAGTACTTC. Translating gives CASSPLQGVPDEQYF.

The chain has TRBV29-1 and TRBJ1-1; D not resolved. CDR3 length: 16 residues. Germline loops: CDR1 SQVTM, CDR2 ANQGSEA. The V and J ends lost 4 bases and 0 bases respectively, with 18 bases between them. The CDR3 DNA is TGCAGCGTTGTTCTTAACCCGGCTAGAATGAACACTGAAGCTTTCTTT. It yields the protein CSVVLNPARMNTEAFF.

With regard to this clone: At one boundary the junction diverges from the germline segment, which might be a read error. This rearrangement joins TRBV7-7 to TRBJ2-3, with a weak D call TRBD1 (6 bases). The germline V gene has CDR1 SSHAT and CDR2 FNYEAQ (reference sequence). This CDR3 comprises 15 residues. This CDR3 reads CASSSGTTSTDTQYF. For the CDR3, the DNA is TGTGCTAGCAGCTCCGGGACAACTAGCACAGATACGCAGTATTTT.

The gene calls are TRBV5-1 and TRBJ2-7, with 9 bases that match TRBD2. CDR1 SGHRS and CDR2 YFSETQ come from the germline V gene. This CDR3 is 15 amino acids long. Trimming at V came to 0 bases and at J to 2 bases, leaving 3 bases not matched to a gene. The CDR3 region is CASSLVLAGAYEQYF. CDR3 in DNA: TGCGCCAGCAGCTTGGTACTAGCGGGCGCCTACGAGCAGTACTTC.

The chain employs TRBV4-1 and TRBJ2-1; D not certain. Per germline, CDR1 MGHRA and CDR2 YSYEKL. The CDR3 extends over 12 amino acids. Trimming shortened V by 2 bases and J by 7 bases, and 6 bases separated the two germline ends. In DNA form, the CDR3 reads TGCGCCAGCAGCCAACCGCGGAATGAGCAGTTCTTC. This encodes CASSQPRNEQFF.

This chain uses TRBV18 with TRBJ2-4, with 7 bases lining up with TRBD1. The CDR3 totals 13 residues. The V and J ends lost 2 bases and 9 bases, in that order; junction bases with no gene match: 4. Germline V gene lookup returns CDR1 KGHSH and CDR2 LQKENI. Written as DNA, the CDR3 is TGTGCCAGCTCACCAGACAGGGAAGGCATTCAGTACTTC. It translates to CASSPDREGIQYF.

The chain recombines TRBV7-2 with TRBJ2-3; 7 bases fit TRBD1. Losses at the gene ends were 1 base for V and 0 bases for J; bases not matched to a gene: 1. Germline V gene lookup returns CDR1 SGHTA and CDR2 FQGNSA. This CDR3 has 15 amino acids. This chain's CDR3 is CASSLETGSTDTQYF. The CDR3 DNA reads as TGTGCCAGCAGCTTAGAGACAGGGAGCACAGATACGCAGTATTTT.

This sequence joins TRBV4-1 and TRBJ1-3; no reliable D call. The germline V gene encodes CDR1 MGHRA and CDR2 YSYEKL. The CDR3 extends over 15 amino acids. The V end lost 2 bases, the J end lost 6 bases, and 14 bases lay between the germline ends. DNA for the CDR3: TGCGCCAGCAGCCAACCGACAAGCGGTAAAAACACCATATATTTT. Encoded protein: CASSQPTSGKNTIYF.

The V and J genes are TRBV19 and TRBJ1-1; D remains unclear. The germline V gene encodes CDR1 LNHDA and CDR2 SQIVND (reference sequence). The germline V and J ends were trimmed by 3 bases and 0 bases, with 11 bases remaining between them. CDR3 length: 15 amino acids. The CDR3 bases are TGTGCCAGTAGTATGTTCGCAGGCCTGAACACTGAAGCTTTCTTT. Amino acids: CASSMFAGLNTEAFF. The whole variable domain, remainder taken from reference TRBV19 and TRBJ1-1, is DGGITQSPKYLFRKEGQNVTLSCEQNLNHDAMYWYRQDPGQGLRLIYYSQIVNDFQKGDIAEGYSVSREKKESFPLTVTSAQKNPTAFYLCASSMFAGLNTEAFFGQGTRLTVV.

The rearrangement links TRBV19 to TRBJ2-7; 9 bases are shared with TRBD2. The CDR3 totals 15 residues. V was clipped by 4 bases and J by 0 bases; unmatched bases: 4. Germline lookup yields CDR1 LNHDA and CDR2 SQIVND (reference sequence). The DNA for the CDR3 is TGTGCCAGTAGTACCGCGGGGGGGCCCTCCTACGAGCAGTACTTC. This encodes CASSTAGGPSYEQYF. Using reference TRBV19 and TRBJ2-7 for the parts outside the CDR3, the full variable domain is DGGITQSPKYLFRKEGQNVTLSCEQNLNHDAMYWYRQDPGQGLRLIYYSQIVNDFQKGDIAEGYSVSREKKESFPLTVTSAQKNPTAFYLCASSTAGGPSYEQYFGPGTRLTVT.

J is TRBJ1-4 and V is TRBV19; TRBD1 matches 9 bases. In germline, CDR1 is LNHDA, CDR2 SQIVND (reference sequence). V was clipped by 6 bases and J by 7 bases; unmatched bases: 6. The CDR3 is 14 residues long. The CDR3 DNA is TGTGCCAGTAGGGGGACAGGGTCGGGTGAAAAACTGTTTTTT. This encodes CASRGTGSGEKLFF.

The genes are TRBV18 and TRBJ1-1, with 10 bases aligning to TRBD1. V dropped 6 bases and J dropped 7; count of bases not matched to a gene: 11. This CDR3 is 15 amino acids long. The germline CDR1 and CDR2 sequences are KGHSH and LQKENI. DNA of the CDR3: TGTGCCAGCTCCCCTCGTGGGACAGGGGAAGGTGAAGCTTTCTTT. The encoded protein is CASSPRGTGEGEAFF. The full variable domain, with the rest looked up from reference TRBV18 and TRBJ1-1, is NAGVMQNPRHLVRRRGQEARLRCSPMKGHSHVYWYRQLPEEGLKFMVYLQKENIIDESGMPKERFSAEFPKEGPSILRIQQVVRGDSAAYFCASSPRGTGEGEAFFGQGTRLTVV.

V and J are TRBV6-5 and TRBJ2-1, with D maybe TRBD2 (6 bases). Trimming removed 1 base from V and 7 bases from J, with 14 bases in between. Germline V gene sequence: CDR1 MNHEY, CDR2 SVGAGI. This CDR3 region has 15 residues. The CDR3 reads CASSYYGGVKNEQFF. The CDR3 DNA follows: TGTGCCAGCAGTTACTACGGCGGGGTAAAAAATGAGCAGTTCTTC.

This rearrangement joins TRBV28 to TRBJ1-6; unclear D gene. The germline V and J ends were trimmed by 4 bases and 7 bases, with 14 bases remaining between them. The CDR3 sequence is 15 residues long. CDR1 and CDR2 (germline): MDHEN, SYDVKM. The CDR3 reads CASSSPGPDNSPLHF. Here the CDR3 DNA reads TGTGCCAGCAGTTCTCCAGGCCCCGACAATTCACCCCTCCACTTT.

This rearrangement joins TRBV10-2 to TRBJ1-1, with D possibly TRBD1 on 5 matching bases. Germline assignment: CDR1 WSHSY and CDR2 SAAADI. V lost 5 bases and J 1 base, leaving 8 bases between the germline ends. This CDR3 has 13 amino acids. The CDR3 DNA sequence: TGCGCCAGCAGTCAGGGCTGGAACACTGAAGCTTTCTTT. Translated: CASSQGWNTEAFF.

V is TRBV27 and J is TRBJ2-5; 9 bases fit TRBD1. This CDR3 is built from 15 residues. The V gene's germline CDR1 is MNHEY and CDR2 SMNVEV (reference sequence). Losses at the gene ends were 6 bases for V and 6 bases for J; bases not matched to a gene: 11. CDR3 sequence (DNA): TGTGCCAGCAGCCCCGGGACAGGGAATGGAAAGACCCAGTACTTC. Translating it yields CASSPGTGNGKTQYF.